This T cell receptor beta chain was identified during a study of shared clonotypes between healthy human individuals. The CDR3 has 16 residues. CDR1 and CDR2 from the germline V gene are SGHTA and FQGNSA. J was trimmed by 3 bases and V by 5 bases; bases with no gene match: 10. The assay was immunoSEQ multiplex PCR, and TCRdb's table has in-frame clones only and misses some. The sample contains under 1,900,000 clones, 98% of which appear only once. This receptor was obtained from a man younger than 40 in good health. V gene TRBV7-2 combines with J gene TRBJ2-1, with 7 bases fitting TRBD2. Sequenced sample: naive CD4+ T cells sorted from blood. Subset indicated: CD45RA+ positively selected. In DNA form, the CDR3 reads TGTGCCAGCAGCGCGCCGGGAGGCTTCAACTACAATGAGCAGTTCTTC. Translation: CASSAPGGFNYNEQFF.